The clone carrying this T cell receptor (beta chain) was seen only once. The V gene's germline CDR1 is LNHNV and CDR2 YYDKDF (reference sequence). V was trimmed by 5 bases and J by 8 bases, leaving 7 bases between them. This CDR3 is 11 amino acids long. The sample is drawn from a study of blood T cell repertoires in COVID-19. Overall study context: Whether acute or convalescent, the COVID-19 samples came from the United States, Italy and Spain.

Methods used by the authors: Researchers report that nucleated cell counts were estimated from reference gene primer amplification. The data were produced by immunoSEQ multiplex PCR, yet TCRdb's version contains in-frame clones alone and is incomplete. The V and J calls and clone size come from that table; D and trimming were worked out from the DNA. The sample lists almost 200,000 clones, roughly 90% seen once, with 0.6% to 0.9% in the top ten. The source material was peripheral blood. This sequence joins TRBV15 and TRBJ2-1; D not certain. The TCR originated in a woman in her seventies with acute or convalescent COVID-19. In DNA, the CDR3 is TGTGCCACCAGCTTGGGCGATGAGCAGTTCTTC. Protein sequence: CATSLGDEQFF.